This TCR beta chain originates from a study of T cell repertoires in cytomegalovirus infection. Overall study context: The authors used CMV epitopes that were HLA-C-restricted (recently identified) and HLA-B-restricted (well studied). Matching HLA type and CMV infection were both indicated by public TCR beta signatures. Study observations and caveats: The ex vivo response showed dominance by HLA-C-restricted CMV-specific TCR beta clonotypes. Frequencies of public TCR beta families were cumulated, and this identified carriers of CMV plus the relevant HLA.

MiXCR was run by TCRdb on the reads, yielding one entry per CDR3 protein. The data contain 400,000 to 600,000 distinct CDR3 sequences, about two fifths of them singletons. CDR3 length: 20 amino acids. Germline values: CDR1 SGHTA, CDR2 FQGNSA. Trimming took 1 base from V and 1 from J, leaving 24 bases between them. A remark on this clonotype: Its antigen remains unidentified.

This clonotype originated in a human donor in good health (CMV status not recorded). Some clones in this sample may be carry-over from other donors' samples. This rearrangement joins TRBV7-2 to TRBJ2-3; D gene uncertain. The sample was cultured PBMCs, taken from culture after CMV antigen stimulation. CDR3 sequence (DNA): TGTGCCAGCAGCTTAGTTCGGGCGACAATTCCCCCCCCCCGCACAGATACGCAGTATTTT. This sequence encodes CASSLVRATIPPPRTDTQYF.